In its sample, the clone carrying this TCR beta chain was seen many times. Its target is not known. Arm-PCR of CDR3 regions and iRepertoire HTBI primers were the basis on which TCR beta libraries were built. TCRdb re-called the multiplex PCR reads through MiXCR, storing one row per CDR3 protein. Of about 400,000 distinct CDR3 sequences in the sample, over 12% were seen once. The time point here: newly diagnosed GD, antithyroid drugs for less than 3 months. The TCR library was prepared using RNA isolated from PBMCs. This specimen comes from a study of regulatory T cells in long-lasting Graves disease. Study-wide points: Persistent Graves' patients showed reduced TCR diversity versus newly diagnosed patients. Favored usage of TRBV28, TRBJ1-2 and TRBJ2-5 was recorded in persistent disease.

This CDR3 region has 14 residues. V lost 10 bases, J lost 0 bases, and 13 bases lay in between. Germline CDR1 and CDR2: ENHRY and SYGVKD. Another study also made use of these data, one on T cells in Graves' hyperthyroidism and ophthalmopathy. Per that study: Among the patients, aged 18 to 65, hyperthyroidism was newly diagnosed and had lasted under 2 months. The model forecast ophthalmopathy, anticipating it by a median around 6.5 months before onset.

The rearrangement joins TRBV10-3 to TRBJ1-3; the D is unclear. The specimen comprised peripheral blood mononuclear cells (PBMCs), sampled at new diagnosis, from a patient treated with antithyroid drugs. The sequence was collected from a woman aged 35 to 49 with Graves disease. CDR3 amino acids: CATLGGYSGNTIYF. CDR3 DNA sequence: TGTGCCACCCTGGGAGGGTACTCTGGAAACACCATATATTTT.